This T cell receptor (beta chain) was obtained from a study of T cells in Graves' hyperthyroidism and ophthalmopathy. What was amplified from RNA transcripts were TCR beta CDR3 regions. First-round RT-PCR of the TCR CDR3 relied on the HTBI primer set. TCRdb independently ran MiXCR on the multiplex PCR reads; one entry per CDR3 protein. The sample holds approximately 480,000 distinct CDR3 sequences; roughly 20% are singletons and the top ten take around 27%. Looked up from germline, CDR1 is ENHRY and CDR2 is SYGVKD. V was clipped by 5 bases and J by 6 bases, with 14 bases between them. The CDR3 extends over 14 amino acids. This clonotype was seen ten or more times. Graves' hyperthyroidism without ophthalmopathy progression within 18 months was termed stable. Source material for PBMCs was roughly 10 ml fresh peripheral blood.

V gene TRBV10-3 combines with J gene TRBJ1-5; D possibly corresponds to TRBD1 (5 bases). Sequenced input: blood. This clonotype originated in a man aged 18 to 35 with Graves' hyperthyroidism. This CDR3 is CAISSQGIGQPQHF. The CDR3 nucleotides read TGTGCCATCAGTTCCCAGGGTATAGGTCAGCCCCAGCATTTT.